Many counts were recorded for the clone carrying this T cell receptor (beta chain). The antigen is not known. This specimen belongs to a study of T cells in Graves' hyperthyroidism and ophthalmopathy. RNA transcripts gave rise to amplified TCR beta CDR3 regions. An initial round of RT-PCR targeting the TCR CDR3 relied on the HTBI primer set. TCRdb reanalysed the multiplex PCR reads using MiXCR and keeps one entry per CDR3 protein. The table has 350,000 or so distinct CDR3 sequences, about a sixth seen once. Study-wide results and caveats: In blood, most of the thyroid clonotypes expanded above 0.001 were also present.

Germline CDR1 reads MNHEY; CDR2 reads SMNVEV (reference sequence). Trimming removed 8 bases at V and 2 bases at J, with 14 bases between. The CDR3 loop spans 14 amino acids. The chain recombines TRBV27 with TRBJ2-3; perhaps TRBD1 as D (6 bases). The sample consisted of blood. The receptor was isolated from a young woman with Graves' hyperthyroidism that later progressed to Graves' ophthalmopathy. CDR3 nucleotides: TGTGCCAGCGCCCCAGGGGTGAACACAGATACGCAGTATTTT. Its protein is CASAPGVNTDTQYF.